A selection of T cell receptor beta chains follows, all from one sample in a study of T cells in Graves' hyperthyroidism and ophthalmopathy. TCRdb re-called the multiplex PCR reads with MiXCR, one entry per CDR3 protein. The sample has approximately 710,000 distinct CDR3 sequences; approximately 15% are singletons. The sample was blood. The receptors come from a man in his forties or fifties with Graves' hyperthyroidism. Both conserved end residues are part of each CDR3. Each record gives: D gene, V gene, J gene, clone size, CDR3 protein, CDR3 DNA. The D gene is left open where the match is weak. The size entry is marked missing in some rows and otherwise reads once, few, many or a size class.

d_call: TRBD2
v_call: TRBV28
j_call: TRBJ2-2
clone_size: .
cdr3_aa: CASSLGGTSGSPGELFF
cdr3_nt: TGTGCCAGCAGTTTAGGAGGGACTAGCGGGAGCCCAGGGGAGCTGTTTTTT

d_call: .
v_call: TRBV7-9
j_call: TRBJ2-1
clone_size: few
cdr3_aa: CASSLDGGIEQFF
cdr3_nt: TGTGCCAGCAGCTTAGATGGGGGTATCGAGCAGTTCTTC

d_call: .
v_call: TRBV28
j_call: TRBJ1-3
clone_size: .
cdr3_aa: CASGERTAFKFSGNTIYF
cdr3_nt: TGTGCCAGCGGCGAGCGGACAGCTTTTAAGTTCTCTGGAAACACCATATATTTT

d_call: .
v_call: TRBV13
j_call: TRBJ2-1
clone_size: many
cdr3_aa: CASSWGYNEQFF
cdr3_nt: TGTGCCAGCAGCTGGGGGTACAATGAGCAGTTCTTC

d_call: TRBD1
v_call: TRBV2
j_call: TRBJ2-5
clone_size: .
cdr3_aa: CASTRQGVAETQYF
cdr3_nt: TGTGCCAGCACCAGACAGGGAGTAGCGGAGACCCAGTACTTC

d_call: .
v_call: TRBV7-9
j_call: TRBJ1-1
clone_size: .
cdr3_aa: CASSLARGYNTEAFF
cdr3_nt: TGTGCCAGCAGCTTAGCCAGGGGATACAACACTGAAGCTTTCTTT

d_call: .
v_call: TRBV19
j_call: TRBJ2-1
clone_size: few
cdr3_aa: CASSKGFASYNEQFF
cdr3_nt: TGTGCCAGTAGTAAGGGATTCGCCTCTTACAATGAGCAGTTCTTC

d_call: TRBD1
v_call: TRBV28
j_call: TRBJ1-2
clone_size: many
cdr3_aa: CASESPSGQGVWYGYTF
cdr3_nt: TGTGCCAGCGAGTCGCCCTCGGGACAGGGAGTTTGGTATGGCTACACCTTC

d_call: .
v_call: TRBV24-1
j_call: TRBJ2-7
clone_size: many
cdr3_aa: CATSDSEEQYF
cdr3_nt: TGTGCCACCAGTGACTCCGAAGAGCAGTACTTC

d_call: TRBD2
v_call: TRBV6-2/TRBV6-3
j_call: TRBJ2-7
clone_size: few
cdr3_aa: CASSSTSGSSWGTYEQYF
cdr3_nt: TGTGCCAGCAGCTCTACTAGCGGGTCCTCCTGGGGGACCTACGAGCAGTACTTC

d_call: .
v_call: TRBV9
j_call: TRBJ2-7
clone_size: many
cdr3_aa: CASSADSIPEHGEQYF
cdr3_nt: TGTGCCAGCAGCGCCGACTCGATCCCCGAACATGGTGAGCAGTACTTC

d_call: TRBD2
v_call: TRBV10-3
j_call: TRBJ2-2
clone_size: many
cdr3_aa: CAIRDSGGSNTGELFF
cdr3_nt: TGTGCCATCAGAGATAGCGGGGGGTCGAACACCGGGGAGCTGTTTTTT

d_call: .
v_call: TRBV28
j_call: TRBJ1-4
clone_size: .
cdr3_aa: CASRPNSNLNEKLFF
cdr3_nt: TGTGCCAGCAGACCCAACTCGAACCTTAATGAAAAACTGTTTTTT

d_call: TRBD2
v_call: TRBV2
j_call: TRBJ2-1
clone_size: many
cdr3_aa: CASTWALDESGRADNEQFF
cdr3_nt: TGTGCCAGCACTTGGGCCCTTGATGAGAGCGGGAGGGCCGACAATGAGCAGTTCTTC

d_call: .
v_call: TRBV27
j_call: TRBJ2-1
clone_size: many
cdr3_aa: CASKIVDLNNEQFF
cdr3_nt: TGTGCCAGCAAGATCGTGGATCTTAACAATGAGCAGTTCTTC

d_call: TRBD1
v_call: TRBV3-1
j_call: TRBJ2-7
clone_size: .
cdr3_aa: CASSQHDREPLRQYF
cdr3_nt: TGTGCCAGCAGCCAACATGACAGGGAACCCCTCCGGCAGTACTTC

d_call: .
v_call: TRBV29-1
j_call: TRBJ1-4
clone_size: .
cdr3_aa: CSAAIGGVGATNEKLFF
cdr3_nt: TGCAGCGCCGCGATCGGGGGCGTTGGTGCAACTAATGAAAAACTGTTTTTT

d_call: .
v_call: TRBV12-3/TRBV12-4
j_call: TRBJ1-3
clone_size: many
cdr3_aa: CASSTGLAGNTIYF
cdr3_nt: TGTGCCAGCAGTACAGGGCTGGCGGGAAACACCATATATTTT

d_call: TRBD2
v_call: TRBV19
j_call: TRBJ2-1
clone_size: .
cdr3_aa: CASSMAGVSEQFF
cdr3_nt: TGTGCCAGTAGTATGGCGGGAGTTTCTGAGCAGTTCTTC

d_call: .
v_call: TRBV12-3/TRBV12-4
j_call: TRBJ1-6
clone_size: many
cdr3_aa: CASSPRAGGSPLHF
cdr3_nt: TGTGCCAGCAGTCCCAGGGCCGGGGGATCACCCCTCCACTTT

d_call: .
v_call: TRBV2
j_call: TRBJ1-4
clone_size: .
cdr3_aa: CASSGAGGSREKLFF
cdr3_nt: TGTGCCAGCAGTGGAGCCGGAGGATCAAGAGAAAAACTGTTTTTT

d_call: TRBD2
v_call: TRBV11-2
j_call: TRBJ2-1
clone_size: .
cdr3_aa: CASSLSQRELSEQFF
cdr3_nt: TGTGCCAGCAGCTTAAGTCAGCGGGAGTTGAGTGAGCAGTTCTTC

d_call: TRBD1
v_call: TRBV28
j_call: TRBJ1-5
clone_size: once
cdr3_aa: CASSWGQSVQFHF
cdr3_nt: TGTGCCAGCAGTTGGGGACAGTCGGTGCAATTCCATTTT

d_call: TRBD1
v_call: TRBV11-3
j_call: TRBJ2-7
clone_size: .
cdr3_aa: CASSRSQGELYEQYF
cdr3_nt: TGTGCCAGCAGCCGCTCACAGGGGGAGCTATACGAGCAGTACTTC

d_call: TRBD2
v_call: TRBV5-1
j_call: TRBJ2-7
clone_size: .
cdr3_aa: CATRPGGSSYEQYF
cdr3_nt: TGCGCCACCCGTCCGGGAGGGAGCTCCTACGAGCAGTACTTC

d_call: TRBD2
v_call: TRBV2
j_call: TRBJ2-3
clone_size: .
cdr3_aa: CASSELGGSTDAQYF
cdr3_nt: TGTGCCAGCAGTGAGTTGGGCGGGAGTACAGATGCGCAGTATTTT

d_call: .
v_call: TRBV30
j_call: TRBJ2-7
clone_size: few
cdr3_aa: CAGGGIGYEQYF
cdr3_nt: TGTGCCGGAGGGGGTATTGGATACGAGCAGTACTTC

d_call: .
v_call: TRBV25-1
j_call: TRBJ1-6
clone_size: .
cdr3_aa: CACSYTGSFLPLHF
cdr3_nt: TGTGCCTGCAGTTACACAGGGTCATTTCTACCCCTCCACTTT

d_call: TRBD2
v_call: TRBV7-2
j_call: TRBJ2-3
clone_size: many
cdr3_aa: CASSFPSSGASTDTQYF
cdr3_nt: TGTGCCAGCAGCTTCCCCTCTAGCGGAGCTAGCACAGATACGCAGTATTTT

d_call: TRBD1
v_call: TRBV29-1
j_call: TRBJ1-2
clone_size: many
cdr3_aa: CSVEAAGGPSNYGYTF
cdr3_nt: TGCAGCGTTGAGGCCGCAGGGGGGCCTTCTAACTATGGCTACACCTTC

d_call: TRBD2
v_call: TRBV14
j_call: TRBJ2-3
clone_size: .
cdr3_aa: CASSPGTSGADTQYF
cdr3_nt: TGTGCCAGCAGCCCCGGGACTAGCGGGGCAGATACGCAGTATTTT

d_call: .
v_call: TRBV3-1
j_call: TRBJ2-1
clone_size: .
cdr3_aa: CASSHLTRSNEQFF
cdr3_nt: TGTGCCAGCAGCCACTTGACTAGATCTAATGAGCAGTTCTTC

d_call: .
v_call: TRBV6-1
j_call: TRBJ2-7
clone_size: few
cdr3_aa: CASRTKRVSSYEQYF
cdr3_nt: TGTGCCAGCCGAACCAAGCGGGTGAGCTCCTACGAGCAGTACTTC

d_call: .
v_call: TRBV5-5
j_call: TRBJ1-2
clone_size: few
cdr3_aa: CASSSRAQVVNGYTF
cdr3_nt: TGTGCCAGCAGCTCTCGCGCCCAGGTGGTGAATGGCTACACCTTC

d_call: .
v_call: TRBV27
j_call: TRBJ2-5
clone_size: many
cdr3_aa: CASSLGTGETQYF
cdr3_nt: TGTGCCAGCAGTTTAGGAACAGGGGAGACCCAGTACTTC

d_call: TRBD1
v_call: TRBV6-1
j_call: TRBJ1-5
clone_size: few
cdr3_aa: CASTGEGGTGVTYSNQPQHF
cdr3_nt: TGTGCCAGCACGGGGGAAGGTGGGACAGGCGTAACTTATAGCAATCAGCCCCAGCATTTT

d_call: .
v_call: TRBV6-1
j_call: TRBJ2-7
clone_size: many
cdr3_aa: CASRRTGYEQYF
cdr3_nt: TGTGCCAGCAGGAGAACAGGGTATGAGCAGTACTTC

d_call: .
v_call: TRBV7-2
j_call: TRBJ2-7
clone_size: many
cdr3_aa: CASSLVGGPNEQYF
cdr3_nt: TGTGCCAGCAGCTTAGTAGGAGGGCCTAACGAGCAGTACTTC

d_call: .
v_call: TRBV7-3
j_call: TRBJ2-7
clone_size: many
cdr3_aa: CASSPSSASYEQYF
cdr3_nt: TGTGCCAGCAGCCCGTCATCGGCGTCCTACGAGCAGTACTTC

d_call: .
v_call: TRBV28
j_call: TRBJ1-2
clone_size: many
cdr3_aa: CASSLEDSQLYGYTF
cdr3_nt: TGTGCCAGCAGTTTAGAGGACAGTCAACTCTATGGCTACACCTTC

d_call: .
v_call: TRBV9
j_call: TRBJ2-1
clone_size: few
cdr3_aa: CASSVDARVNEQFF
cdr3_nt: TGTGCCAGCAGCGTAGACGCGAGAGTCAATGAGCAGTTCTTC

d_call: .
v_call: TRBV19
j_call: TRBJ2-1
clone_size: .
cdr3_aa: CASSISEILPYNEQFF
cdr3_nt: TGTGCCAGTAGTATTTCCGAAATACTTCCCTACAATGAGCAGTTCTTC

d_call: .
v_call: TRBV19
j_call: TRBJ1-6
clone_size: few
cdr3_aa: CASTRGGSYNSPLHF
cdr3_nt: TGTGCCAGTACCCGGGGGGGGTCCTATAATTCACCCCTCCACTTT

d_call: TRBD2
v_call: TRBV7-9
j_call: TRBJ2-7
clone_size: .
cdr3_aa: CASSPGTSGSLTYEQYF
cdr3_nt: TGTGCCAGCAGTCCCGGGACTAGCGGGTCTCTTACCTACGAGCAGTACTTC

d_call: TRBD2
v_call: TRBV7-3
j_call: TRBJ2-1
clone_size: .
cdr3_aa: CASSVVGTSGSFEQFF
cdr3_nt: TGTGCCAGCAGCGTAGTCGGGACTAGCGGGAGTTTTGAGCAGTTCTTC

d_call: TRBD1
v_call: TRBV5-8
j_call: TRBJ1-1
clone_size: many
cdr3_aa: CASSLWQGAVGTEAFF
cdr3_nt: TGTGCCAGCAGCTTGTGGCAGGGGGCAGTTGGCACTGAAGCTTTCTTT

d_call: .
v_call: TRBV30
j_call: TRBJ2-7
clone_size: many
cdr3_aa: CAWSVDAFYEQYF
cdr3_nt: TGTGCCTGGAGTGTGGACGCGTTTTACGAGCAGTACTTC

d_call: TRBD1
v_call: TRBV7-2
j_call: TRBJ2-2
clone_size: many
cdr3_aa: CASSHRDRGVGTGELFF
cdr3_nt: TGTGCCAGCAGCCACCGGGACAGGGGGGTTGGCACCGGGGAGCTGTTTTTT

d_call: .
v_call: TRBV12-3/TRBV12-4
j_call: TRBJ1-2
clone_size: many
cdr3_aa: CASSPYGSEGYTF
cdr3_nt: TGTGCCAGCAGTCCCTACGGGTCGGAGGGCTACACCTTC

d_call: .
v_call: TRBV7-9
j_call: TRBJ2-1
clone_size: .
cdr3_aa: CASSPLGIEQFF
cdr3_nt: TGTGCCAGCAGCCCCTTGGGTATTGAGCAGTTCTTC

d_call: .
v_call: TRBV28
j_call: TRBJ2-7
clone_size: .
cdr3_aa: CASSLDGTHEQYF
cdr3_nt: TGTGCCAGCAGTTTAGATGGGACGCACGAGCAGTACTTC

d_call: TRBD1
v_call: TRBV28
j_call: TRBJ1-4
clone_size: many
cdr3_aa: CASSWTGGPNEKLFF
cdr3_nt: TGTGCCAGCAGCTGGACAGGGGGGCCTAATGAAAAACTGTTTTTT